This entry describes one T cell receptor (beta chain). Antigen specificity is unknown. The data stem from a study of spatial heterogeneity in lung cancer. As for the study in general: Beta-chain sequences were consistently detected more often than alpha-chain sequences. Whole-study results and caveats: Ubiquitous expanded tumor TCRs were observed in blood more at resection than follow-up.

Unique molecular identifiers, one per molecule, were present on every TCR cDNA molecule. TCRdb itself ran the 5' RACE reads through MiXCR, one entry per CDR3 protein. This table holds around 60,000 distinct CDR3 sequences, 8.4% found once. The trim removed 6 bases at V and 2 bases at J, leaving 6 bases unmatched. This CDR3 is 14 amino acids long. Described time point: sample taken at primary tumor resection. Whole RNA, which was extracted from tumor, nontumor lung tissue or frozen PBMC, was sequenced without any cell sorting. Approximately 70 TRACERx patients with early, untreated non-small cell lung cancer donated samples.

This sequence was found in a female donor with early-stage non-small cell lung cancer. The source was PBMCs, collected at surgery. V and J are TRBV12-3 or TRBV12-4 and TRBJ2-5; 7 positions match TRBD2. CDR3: CASSYGTIQETQYF. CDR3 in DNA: TGTGCCAGCAGCTACGGGACTATACAAGAGACCCAGTACTTC.